This TCR beta chain originates from a study of T cell changes during pregnancy in multiple sclerosis. V lost 7 bases and J lost 1; bases outside the gene matches: 9. The CDR3 length is 16 residues. CDR1 is SNHLY, CDR2 FYNNEI, per germline. The method was immunoSEQ multiplex PCR; TCRdb's version includes in-frame clones alone and lacks a portion of them. The sample lists 34,000 or so clones, about nine tenths occurring once. Sequences were derived from peripheral blood, sampled in the second trimester of pregnancy. V and J are TRBV2 and TRBJ2-5, with 10 bases identical to TRBD1. The origin of this receptor is a female donor in good health, enrolled as a control in a pregnancy study. CDR3 DNA: TGTGCCAGCACCAAGGGGACAGGGGTCGGCCAAGAGACCCAGTACTTC. The encoded protein is CASTKGTGVGQETQYF.